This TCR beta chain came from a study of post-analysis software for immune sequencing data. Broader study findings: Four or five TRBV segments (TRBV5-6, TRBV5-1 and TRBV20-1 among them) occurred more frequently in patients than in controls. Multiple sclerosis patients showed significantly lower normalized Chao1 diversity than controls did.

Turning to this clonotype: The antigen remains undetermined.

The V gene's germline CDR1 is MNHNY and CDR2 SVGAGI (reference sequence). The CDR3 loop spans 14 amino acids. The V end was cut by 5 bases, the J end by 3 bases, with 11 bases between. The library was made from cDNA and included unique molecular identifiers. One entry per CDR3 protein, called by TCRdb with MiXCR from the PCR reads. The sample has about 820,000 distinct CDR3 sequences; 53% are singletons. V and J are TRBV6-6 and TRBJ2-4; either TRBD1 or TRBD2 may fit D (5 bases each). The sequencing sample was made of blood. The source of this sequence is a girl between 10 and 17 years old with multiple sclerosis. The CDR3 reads CASSVLGGKNIQYF. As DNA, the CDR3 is TGTGCCAGCAGTGTCCTTGGGGGCAAAAACATTCAGTACTTC.